This TCR beta chain was sequenced during a study of T-cell reconstitution after alpha-beta-depleted transplantation in children. The ends were cut back, 0 bases at V and 2 bases at J, with 11 bases in the middle. There are 14 residues in the CDR3. CDR1 is DFQATT, CDR2 SNEGSKA, per germline (reference sequence). Preparing the TCRbeta library involved the use of unique molecular identifiers. TCRdb ran MiXCR on the PCR reads and lists one entry per CDR3 protein. The table lists approximately 250,000 distinct CDR3 sequences, over 9.5% of them singletons. This clonotype was counted many times. The clonotype was recovered from a human donor who donated a stem cell graft to a child with SCID. The chain is built from TRBV20-1 and TRBJ2-7; D not resolved. The sample here was PBMCs from the stem cell graft donor, taken from the stem cell graft. CDR3 sequence reads: CSAREDLAPYEQYF. In DNA form, the CDR3 reads TGCAGTGCTAGAGAAGACCTTGCCCCCTACGAGCAGTACTTC.